This TCR beta chain stems from a study of shared clonotypes between healthy human individuals. Broader study findings: Generally, estimated richness proved larger in naive subsets than it did in memory subsets.

Comment on this clone: The antigen is undetermined.

The CDR3 extends over 15 amino acids. CDR1 is SGHVS and CDR2 is FNYEAQ in the germline V gene. V lost 5 bases, J lost 6 bases, and 9 bases stayed unmatched. In the authors' workflow: Filtering differed because ImmunoSEQ produced junction-only sequences that carried no quality scores. The protocol was immunoSEQ multiplex PCR, while the TCRdb copy is restricted to in-frame clones and leaves out a portion. D and trimming were read from the DNA, whereas the V and J calls and clone size are those reported in that table. The sample has 1.4 million or so clones, about 98.5% seen once; the top ten hold approximately 0.38%.

The sequence derives from a man younger than 40 in good health. The material sequenced was naive CD4+ T cells sorted from blood. Subset described: CD45RA+ positively selected. V is TRBV7-6 and J is TRBJ1-4; 7 nucleotides match TRBD1. In DNA form, the CDR3 reads TGTGCCAGCAGCGGGCGACAGGGACGACATGAAAAACTGTTTTTT. This sequence encodes CASSGRQGRHEKLFF. The whole variable domain, filled in from reference TRBV7-6 and TRBJ1-4, reads GAGVSQSPRYKVTKRGQDVALRCDPISGHVSLYWYRQALGQGPEFLTYFNYEAQQDKSGLPNDRFSAERPEGSISTLTIQRTEQRDSAMYRCASSGRQGRHEKLFFGSGTQLSVL.